These 27 T cell receptor beta chains were sequenced from one sample in a study of tumor-infiltrating lymphocytes in oesophageal squamous cell carcinoma. TCRdb used MiXCR to reprocess the PCR reads, holding one entry per CDR3 protein. The repertoire holds about 12,000 distinct CDR3 sequences, with roughly 60% as singletons. Sequenced material: esophageal tumor tissue. Receptors were obtained from a female donor with esophageal squamous cell carcinoma.

For the CDR3, the DNA is TGTGCCAGCAGCTCGGCCCCGAGCTCCTACAATGAGCAGTACTTC. Translating gives CASSSAPSSYNEQYF. The chain is built from TRBV7-3 and TRBJ2-1; D not certain. The DNA end is a closer match to TRBJ2-7, so the J assignment may be wrong. The CDR3 is 15 amino acids. Germline CDR1 and CDR2: SGHTA and FQGTGA.

The rearrangement joins TRBV6-2 or TRBV6-3 to TRBJ1-1; D gene ambiguous. This CDR3 is built from 15 residues. Germline assignment: CDR1 MNHEY and CDR2 SVGEGT. The V and J ends lost 2 bases and 1 base respectively, with 11 bases between them. The CDR3 reads CASSYRRQSNTEAFF. The CDR3, as DNA: TGTGCCAGCAGTTACAGACGGCAGTCGAACACTGAAGCTTTCTTT.

For this clonotype: The CDR3 does not close with the conserved phenylalanine or tryptophan, likely indicating a read error. The genes are TRBV5-3 and TRBJ2-1; 14 bases fit TRBD2. TRBV5-3 is assigned to the ORF class and has an uncertain function. This CDR3 is 16 amino acids long. The CDR3 DNA reads TGCGCCAGCAGCTTGGGAGGGACTAGCGGGAGAAATGAGCAGTTCTTG. It encodes CASSLGGTSGRNEQFL.

This clonotype was seen only once. A read error may account for a junction end that differs from germline. The chain employs TRBV12-3 or TRBV12-4 and TRBJ1-1; D gene unclear. The CDR3 is 13 amino acids. The CDR3 DNA follows: TGTTCCAGCAGTTTGACGGTGAACACTGAAGCTTTCTTT. Translation: CSSSLTVNTEAFF.

This clonotype was detected only a few times. This rearrangement joins TRBV7-2 to TRBJ1-1; no reliable D call. This CDR3 spans 14 amino acids. Germline V gives CDR1 SGHTA, CDR2 FQGNSA. Trimming left V 1 base short and J 4 bases short, with 10 bases between. The CDR3 region is CASSLVGRSTEAFF. CDR3 sequence (DNA): TGTGCCAGCAGCTTAGTTGGGAGGAGCACTGAAGCTTTCTTT.

On this clonotype: The CDR3 end shows no conserved phenylalanine or tryptophan, and so a read error is likely. It is unclear where the CDR3 begins or ends on the DNA, so no DNA is shown, and the CDR3 is as TCRdb lists it. The gene calls are TRBV7-6 and TRBJ2-7; TRBD1 was called by the table and not checked on the DNA. Germline V lookup: CDR1 SGHVS, CDR2 FNYEAQ. The CDR3 is 17 amino acids long, termini counted. CDR3 residues: CASSSLGAGNYGYTFGS.

The rearrangement uses TRBV28 and TRBJ1-5; D ambiguous. V gave up 4 bases and J gave up 3 bases, with 10 bases separating them. There are 14 residues in the CDR3. The germline V gene encodes CDR1 MDHEN and CDR2 SYDVKM. The CDR3 DNA is TGTGCCAGCAGTTCCAGGTTACTCAATCAGCCCCAGCATTTT. Protein product: CASSSRLLNQPQHF.

A remark on this clonotype: The CDR3 end shows no conserved phenylalanine or tryptophan, and so a read error is likely. The DNA is omitted, as the CDR3 cannot be located on it reliably, and the CDR3 follows TCRdb's listing. V and J are TRBV7-2 and TRBJ2-7; the table's D gene call, TRBD2, was not cross checked with the DNA. The CDR3 is 16 amino acids in total, end residues counted. Germline lookup yields CDR1 SGHTA and CDR2 FQGNSA. The CDR3: CASSLSGAGDTQYFGA.

The table lists this clonotype with many counts. The chain links TRBV19 to TRBJ1-2, with 7 bases lining up with TRBD1. CDR3 length equals 15 residues. Germline V CDR1 and CDR2: LNHDA, SQIVND (reference sequence). V dropped 6 bases and J dropped 6; count of bases not matched to a gene: 13. The CDR3 sequence is CASSHTGVWGHGYTF. CDR3 nucleotides: TGTGCCAGTAGCCACACAGGGGTATGGGGTCATGGCTACACCTTC.

This clonotype was counted many times. Possible read error: a much larger clone is one base away. The J gene is TRBJ2-5, the V gene TRBV27; D is ambiguous. Germline lookup yields CDR1 MNHEY and CDR2 SMNVEV (reference sequence). V was clipped by 8 bases and J by 11 bases, with 18 bases between them. CDR3 size: 12 residues. The CDR3 loop is CASSPGYSEQYF. CDR3 nucleotide sequence: TGTGCCAGCTCTCCCGGGTACTCTGAGCAGTACTTC.

On this clonotype: The junction and the germline gene differ at one end; a read error may be behind it. The chain combines TRBV5-3 with TRBJ2-1; TRBD2 matches at 7 bases. TRBJ2-5 explains the end of the DNA better; the J call may be wrong. TRBV5-3 is flagged as an ORF with uncertain function. The CDR3 runs to 16 residues. CDR3 nucleotides: TGTGCCAGCAGCTTAGGGAGTAGCGGGTCTCAAGAGACCCAGTACTTC. Protein: CASSLGSSGSQETQYF.

The rearrangement uses TRBV6-1 and TRBJ1-1; TRBD1 agrees at 7 bases. The junction had 10 bases not matched to a gene; V was cut back by 8 bases and J by 4 bases. Germline loops: CDR1 MNHNS, CDR2 SASEGT. There are 14 residues in the CDR3. This chain's CDR3 is CASVQGNGGTEAFF. CDR3 sequence (DNA): TGTGCCAGCGTACAGGGGAATGGTGGCACTGAAGCTTTCTTT.

The sample holds many counts of this clonotype. The chain employs TRBV6-1 and TRBJ1-2, with 9 bases aligning to TRBD1. Unmatched junction bases numbered 2, after V lost 6 bases and J lost 3 bases. The CDR3 covers 13 residues. The V gene's germline CDR1 is MNHNS and CDR2 SASEGT. CDR3 in amino acids: CASRGQGDYGYTF. The CDR3 bases are TGTGCCAGCAGGGGACAGGGCGACTATGGCTACACCTTC.

This clonotype was picked up many times. The chain carries TRBV6-2 or TRBV6-3 and TRBJ2-7; 7 bases line up with TRBD2. Germline CDR1 reads MNHEY; CDR2 reads SVGEGT. The CDR3 totals 15 residues. The junction had 5 bases not matched to a gene; V was cut back by 0 bases and J by 3 bases. In DNA, the CDR3 is TGTGCCAGCAGTTACTCGGCGGGAGAGGGCTACGAGCAGTACTTC. This codes for CASSYSAGEGYEQYF.

CDR3 loop: CASSYTSGRSADTQYF. The CDR3, as DNA: TGTGCCAGCAGCTACACTAGCGGGAGATCCGCAGATACGCAGTATTTT. The chain is built from TRBV7-8 and TRBJ2-3, with 11 bases aligning to TRBD2. CDR3 size: 16 residues. Germline lookup yields CDR1 SGHVS and CDR2 FQNEAQ. Trimming took 4 bases from V and 4 from J; bases not matched to a gene: 7.

The chain has TRBV7-3 and TRBJ2-5; 16 bases are shared with TRBD2. This CDR3 is 17 amino acids long. Losses at the gene ends were 1 base for V and 5 bases for J; bases not matched to a gene: 4. Germline V gives CDR1 SGHTA, CDR2 FQGTGA. As DNA, the CDR3 is TGTGCCAGCAGCTTAATGGGACTAGCGGGAGGGCCGGAGACCCAGTACTTC. Translating it yields CASSLMGLAGGPETQYF.

This chain connects TRBV7-9 to TRBJ2-3, with D perhaps matching TRBD1 (6 bases). The DNA matches TRBJ1-5 better at its end, which makes the J call doubtful. The CDR3 is made up of 17 amino acids. Germline CDR1 and CDR2: SEHNR and FQNEAQ (reference sequence). CDR3: CASSSQGGEDSNQPQHF. CDR3 in DNA: TGTGCCAGCAGCTCCCAAGGGGGGGAGGATAGCAATCAGCCCCAGCATTTT.

This chain uses TRBV28 with TRBJ1-5; D not certain. Trimming pared 6 bases from V and 6 bases from J, leaving 24 bases between. In germline, CDR1 is MDHEN, CDR2 SYDVKM. The CDR3 has 17 amino acids. CDR3 sequence reads: CASSSLQGVGDSQPQHF. The CDR3 nucleotides read TGTGCCAGCAGCTCCCTACAAGGTGTTGGGGATTCTCAGCCCCAGCATTTT.

Here the CDR3 reads CASSPTTSTDTQYF. CDR3 coding DNA: TGTGCCAGCAGCCCCACCACAAGCACAGATACGCAGTATTTT. The chain uses TRBV7-2 and TRBJ2-3, with D hard to call. V was cut by 5 bases and J by 0 bases, with 9 bases left in between. Germline CDR1 reads SGHTA; CDR2 reads FQGNSA. This CDR3 is 14 amino acids long.

The chain combines TRBV7-8 with TRBJ1-2; 9 bases match TRBD1. Germline trimming cut 5 bases from V and 2 bases from J; bases unmatched to any gene: 6. The CDR3 contains 15 residues. CDR1 and CDR2 from the germline V gene are SGHVS and FQNEAQ. CDR3 region: CASSSRTGANYGYTF. As DNA, the CDR3 is TGTGCCAGCAGCAGCAGGACAGGGGCAAACTATGGCTACACCTTC.

This chain uses TRBV6-6 with TRBJ2-6; possibly TRBD1 for D (6 bases). Between the trimmed V and J ends, which lost 5 bases and 2 bases, there was a span of 13 bases. Germline V CDR1 and CDR2: MNHNY, SVGAGI (reference sequence). The CDR3 sequence is 16 residues long. CDR3 amino acids: CASSDLGGAGANVLTF. In DNA, the CDR3 is TGTGCCAGCAGTGACTTAGGGGGAGCTGGGGCCAACGTCCTGACTTTC.

This clonotype was counted only a few times. The chain is built from TRBV28 and TRBJ2-3; 11 bases align to TRBD2. The germline CDR1 and CDR2 sequences are MDHEN and SYDVKM. There are 15 residues in the CDR3. Germline trimming cut 6 bases from V and 1 base from J; bases unmatched to any gene: 3. The CDR3 spells CASSKTSGGTDTQYF. CDR3 DNA: TGTGCCAGCAGCAAGACTAGCGGGGGCACAGATACGCAGTATTTT.

The CDR3 bases are TGTGCCAGCAGCCCGCACGTAGCGGGAGTAGCCAAAAACATTCAGTACTTC. Translation: CASSPHVAGVAKNIQYF. This sequence joins TRBV7-2 and TRBJ2-4, with 9 bases aligning to TRBD2. Germline lookup yields CDR1 SGHTA and CDR2 FQGNSA. This CDR3 region has 17 residues. Trimming removed 5 bases from V and 0 bases from J; junction bases left unmatched: 8.

This clonotype was counted between two and nine times. The chain joins TRBV7-2 to TRBJ2-1; D perhaps matches TRBD1 (5 bases). Judging by the DNA end, TRBJ2-5 fits better; the J call may be wrong. This CDR3 is 12 amino acids long. CDR1 SGHTA and CDR2 FQGNSA come from the germline V gene. The CDR3 DNA reads as TGTGCCAGCAAGCGACAGCAAGAGACCCAGTACTTC. The encoded protein is CASKRQQETQYF.

The chain joins TRBV7-2 to TRBJ2-5; 7 positions agree with TRBD1. The J call may be mistaken, given a closer DNA end match to TRBJ2-7. The CDR3 length is 13 residues. Germline V gene sequence: CDR1 SGHTA, CDR2 FQGNSA. CDR3 DNA: TGTGCCAGCAGCTTAGGGACAGGCTACGAGCAGTACTTC. It encodes CASSLGTGYEQYF.

The CDR3 DNA is TGTGCCAGCAGACGGGACAGTATCTACGAGCAGTACTTC. It codes for CASRRDSIYEQYF. V usage is TRBV6-1 and J usage is TRBJ2-7; 7 positions agree with TRBD1. The CDR3 has 13 residues. The germline CDR1 and CDR2 sequences are MNHNS and SASEGT. With 6 bases clipped from V and 3 bases from J, the junction kept 5 bases outside the gene matches.

The V and J genes are TRBV7-2 and TRBJ1-1; no definite D call. CDR1 and CDR2 (germline): SGHTA, FQGNSA. Trimming removed 6 bases from V and 0 bases from J, with 8 bases in between. The CDR3 loop spans 13 amino acids. The CDR3 coding sequence is TGTGCCAGCAGTCCACAGATGAACACTGAAGCTTTCTTT. It codes for CASSPQMNTEAFF.